This TCR beta chain originates from a study of shared clonotypes between healthy human individuals. For the study at large: Donor ages ranged 18 to 49 years: a couple of women, a few men.

This clone was counted a few times. The CDR3 length is 15 residues. Germline V gene data show CDR1 as MNHEY and CDR2 as SMNVEV (reference sequence). Trimming cost V 5 bases and J 0 bases; bases outside gene matches: 6. Assay used: immunoSEQ multiplex PCR; TCRdb lists only in-frame clones, some missing. The sample yields some 500,000 clones, 79% seen once. Sequenced input: PBMCs. The gene calls are TRBV27 and TRBJ2-7; 8 positions match TRBD2. This TCR was sampled from a woman aged 40 to 50 in good health. Some clones in this sample may be carry-over from other donors' samples. The CDR3 coding sequence is TGTGCCAGCAGTATTCGAGCGGGAGCCTCCTACGAGCAGTACTTC. Its translation is CASSIRAGASYEQYF.